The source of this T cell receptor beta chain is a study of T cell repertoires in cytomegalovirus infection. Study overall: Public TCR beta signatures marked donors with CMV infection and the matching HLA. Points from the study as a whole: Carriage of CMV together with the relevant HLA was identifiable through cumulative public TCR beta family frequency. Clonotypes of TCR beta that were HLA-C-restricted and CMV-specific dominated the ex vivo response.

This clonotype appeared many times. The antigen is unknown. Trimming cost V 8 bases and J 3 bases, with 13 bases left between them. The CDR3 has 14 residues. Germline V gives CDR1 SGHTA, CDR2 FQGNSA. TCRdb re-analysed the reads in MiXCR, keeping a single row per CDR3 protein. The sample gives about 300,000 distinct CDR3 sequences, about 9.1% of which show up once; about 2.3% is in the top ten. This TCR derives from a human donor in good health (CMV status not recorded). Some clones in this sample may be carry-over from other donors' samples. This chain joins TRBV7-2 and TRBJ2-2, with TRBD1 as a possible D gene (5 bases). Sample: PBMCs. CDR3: CASHHQGYTGELFF. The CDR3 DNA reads TGTGCCAGCCACCATCAGGGTTACACCGGGGAGCTGTTTTTT.